The rows below give T cell receptor beta chains drawn from one sample of a study of cytomegalovirus exposure and HLA in healthy donors. Profiling relied on immunoSEQ multiplex PCR, and the TCRdb table lists in-frame clones only, not all of them. The sample yields about 160,000 clones, roughly nine tenths seen once. The sample comprised PBMCs. These receptors originate from a woman between 18 and 30 years old in good health and CMV-seropositive. Both conserved end residues are part of each CDR3. D genes are given only for firm matches. Not every row has a clone size; where given, it reads once, few, many or a size class.

TRBD2	TRBV5-1	.	TRBJ2-3	TGCGCCAGCAGCTGGTCCACCGGGACTAGTTTTTCCACAGATACGCAGTATTTT	CASSWSTGTSFSTDTQYF
.	TRBV30	.	TRBJ2-3	TGTGCCTGGAGACGGTCCACAGATACGCAGTATTTT	CAWRRSTDTQYF
TRBD1	TRBV28	.	TRBJ2-3	TGTGCCAGCACCCTCCCGGACAGGGGGCGGGGTACGCAGTATTTT	CASTLPDRGRGTQYF
.	TRBV15	.	TRBJ2-4	TGTGCCACCCGGGGTTGGGTGGGGAGGAACATTCAGTACTTC	CATRGWVGRNIQYF
.	TRBV9	.	TRBJ2-7	TGTGCCAGCAGCGTAGGTATGAATAGTTTGTACGAGCAGTACTTC	CASSVGMNSLYEQYF
.	TRBV2	once	TRBJ2-4	TGTGCCAGCAGCTCCCGGGACAAACAAAACATTCAGTACTTC	CASSSRDKQNIQYF
.	TRBV7-9	.	TRBJ2-5	TGTGCCAGCAGCTTGAGAGGGAAGGCCCAAGAGACCCAGTACTTC	CASSLRGKAQETQYF
TRBD1	TRBV12-5	once	TRBJ1-1	TGTGCTAGTGGTCTCCCGCAACAGGGGGCTGAAGCTTTCTTT	CASGLPQQGAEAFF
TRBD2	TRBV10-3	.	TRBJ2-7	TGTGCCATCAGTGAGGTGACGAGCGGGAGCGACGAGCAGTACTTC	CAISEVTSGSDEQYF
.	TRBV18	.	TRBJ1-1	TGTGCCAGCTCAGACGAGGTTGGGTACACTGAAGCTTTCTTT	CASSDEVGYTEAFF
TRBD1	TRBV25-1	.	TRBJ1-2	TGTGCCAGCAGTGACGATGGACAGGCAAGCTATGGCTACACCTTC	CASSDDGQASYGYTF
TRBD1	TRBV4-1	.	TRBJ2-6	TGCGCCAGCAGCCGCGGACAGGCTTACTCTGGGGCCAACGTCCTGACTTTC	CASSRGQAYSGANVLTF
TRBD1	TRBV5-5	.	TRBJ2-1	TGTGCCAGCAGCAGTCGACTTGGGACAGGGGGTTACAATGAGCAGTTCTTC	CASSSRLGTGGYNEQFF
.	TRBV30	.	TRBJ1-2	TGTGCCTGGAGGCAGGGCGCAAACTATGGCTACACCTTC	CAWRQGANYGYTF
.	TRBV5-1	.	TRBJ1-5	TGCGCCAGCAGCTTGGGGGTCACAGGCAATCAGCCCCAGCATTTT	CASSLGVTGNQPQHF
.	TRBV6-4	few	TRBJ2-7	TGTGCCAGCAGTGGTAAGGCGGAAAAAACCTACGAGCAGTACTTC	CASSGKAEKTYEQYF
TRBD1	TRBV11-2	.	TRBJ2-5	TGTGCCAGCAGCTCCCCCCGAAGGGGGCGGCAAGAGACCCAGTACTTC	CASSSPRRGRQETQYF
.	TRBV25-1	once	TRBJ2-1	TGTGCCAGCAGTGGACTCGCCTCACGGGACAATGAGCAGTTCTTC	CASSGLASRDNEQFF
TRBD2	TRBV5-5	.	TRBJ2-2	TGTGCCAGCGGGGGGACTAGCGGGATGAGCACCGGGGAGCTGTTTTTT	CASGGTSGMSTGELFF
TRBD2	TRBV6-5	.	TRBJ2-5	TGTGCCAGCAGTCCTAGCGGGAGGGGGAGGGAGACCCAGTACTTC	CASSPSGRGRETQYF
.	TRBV6-1	.	TRBJ2-7	TGTGCCAGCAGGGCGACCGACTTCAGCTCCTACGAGCAGTACTTC	CASRATDFSSYEQYF
.	TRBV28	.	TRBJ1-2	TGTGCCAGCAGTTTAGGAGGGGCGGATAACTATGGCTACACCTTC	CASSLGGADNYGYTF
.	TRBV11-2	.	TRBJ1-3	TGTGCCAGCAGCTTAGACGCAAACGCGCGGTCTGGAAACACCATATATTTT	CASSLDANARSGNTIYF
.	TRBV7-3	.	TRBJ2-3	TGTGCCAGCAGCTCCCGACTGGTCGGAGGTAGCTTGCAAGATACGCAGTATTTT	CASSSRLVGGSLQDTQYF
.	TRBV6-1	.	TRBJ1-2	TGTGCCCACACCCGAGCCACGGAGGGCGGCTACACCTTC	CAHTRATEGGYTF
.	TRBV5-1	.	TRBJ2-1	TGCGCCAGCAGCTGGGGGGACTTCTACAATGAGCAGTTCTTC	CASSWGDFYNEQFF
.	TRBV7-9	.	TRBJ2-5	TGTGCCAGCAGCTCCCCGAGCAGGGTAACAGAATCGGAAGAGACCCAGTACTTC	CASSSPSRVTESEETQYF
.	TRBV28	.	TRBJ1-4	TGTGCCAGCAGTCCTACCGGGGCGGGGCACAATGAAAAACTGTTTTTT	CASSPTGAGHNEKLFF